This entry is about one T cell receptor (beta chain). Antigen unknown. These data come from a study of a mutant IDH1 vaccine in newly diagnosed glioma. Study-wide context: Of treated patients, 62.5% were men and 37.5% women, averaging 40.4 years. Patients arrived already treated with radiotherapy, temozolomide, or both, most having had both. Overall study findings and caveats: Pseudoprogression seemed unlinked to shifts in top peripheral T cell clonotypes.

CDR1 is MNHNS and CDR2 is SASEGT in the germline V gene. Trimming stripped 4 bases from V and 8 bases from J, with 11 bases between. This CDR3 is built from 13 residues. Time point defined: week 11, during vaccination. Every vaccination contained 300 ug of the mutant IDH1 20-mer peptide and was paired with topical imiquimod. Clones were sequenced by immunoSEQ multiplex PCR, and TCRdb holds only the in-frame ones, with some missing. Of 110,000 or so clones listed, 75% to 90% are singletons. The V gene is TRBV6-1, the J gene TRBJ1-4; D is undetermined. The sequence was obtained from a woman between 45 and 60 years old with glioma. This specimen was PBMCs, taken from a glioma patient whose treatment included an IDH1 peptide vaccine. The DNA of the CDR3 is TGTGCCAGCAGTGCGGGAATGTGGGAAAAACTGTTTTTT. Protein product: CASSAGMWEKLFF.